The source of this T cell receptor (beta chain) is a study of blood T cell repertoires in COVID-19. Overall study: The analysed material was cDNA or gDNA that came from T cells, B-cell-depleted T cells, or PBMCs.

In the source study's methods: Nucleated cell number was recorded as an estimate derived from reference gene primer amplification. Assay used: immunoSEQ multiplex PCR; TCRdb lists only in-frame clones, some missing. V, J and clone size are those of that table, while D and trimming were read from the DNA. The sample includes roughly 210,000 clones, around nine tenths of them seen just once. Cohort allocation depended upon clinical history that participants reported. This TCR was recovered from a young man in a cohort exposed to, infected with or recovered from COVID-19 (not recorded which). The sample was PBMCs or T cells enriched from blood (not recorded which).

DNA of the CDR3: TGTGCCAGCAGCTTACAAACCGGGAGGGGTGAGCAGTTCTTC. Its translation: CASSLQTGRGEQFF. The genes are TRBV11-1 and TRBJ2-1; 8 bases are a match to TRBD2. The germline V gene has CDR1 SGHAT and CDR2 FQDESV (reference sequence). The V segment lost 2 bases and the J segment 9 bases; nucleotides outside the gene matches: 6. This CDR3 comprises 14 residues.